The 32 T cell receptor beta chains below come from one sample, sequenced in a study of shared clonotypes between healthy human individuals (TCRdb year 2020). Receptor libraries were prepared by the immunoSEQ multiplex PCR assay. What TCRdb holds here is the immuneACCESS table cut down to in-frame rearrangements. Part of the clones is not present; checked against another copy, under half of the missing clones reflect an unresolved V gene, and the others are unexplained. This sample holds about 2.2 million clones; 93% were observed only once. Together, the top ten hold over 1.5% of the sample. CD8 naive samples were obtained by positive selection for CCR7 among CD45RO-negative cells, yielding a CD45RA+CCR7+ population from which TemRA cells were excluded. The sequenced sample was naive CD8+ T cells from PBMCs. Interpreted using the paper, the cell subset or site label stands for: CD45RA+CCR7+. These receptors originate from a man between 18 and 35 years old in good health. Some clones in this sample may be carry-over from other donors' samples.

As to this clone: At the DNA level, this CDR3 is encoded by other sequences in the same sample as well. For the CDR3, the DNA is TGTGCCAGCAGCTCTGGGACTAGCGGGAGGGCTAGCACAGATACGCAGTATTTT. This gives the protein CASSSGTSGRASTDTQYF. The genes are TRBV7-9 and TRBJ2-3, with 16 bases identical to TRBD2. Germline V lookup: CDR1 SEHNR, CDR2 FQNEAQ (reference sequence). V shed 4 bases, J shed 0 bases, and the junction held 4 bases outside the gene matches. The CDR3 loop spans 18 amino acids.

The V and J genes are TRBV7-6 and TRBJ2-7; TRBD1 aligns across 9 bases. J was trimmed by 5 bases and V by 5 bases; bases with no gene match: 10. The germline V gene encodes CDR1 SGHVS and CDR2 FNYEAQ. This CDR3 region has 15 residues. In nucleotides, the CDR3 is TGTGCCAGCAGCGGCAGGACAGGGGTTGGCGACGAGCAGTACTTC. Residues: CASSGRTGVGDEQYF.

The table lists this clone with a count of one. The chain has TRBV27 and TRBJ2-7; D is undetermined. CDR1 and CDR2 from the germline V gene are MNHEY and SMNVEV (reference sequence). V was cut by 3 bases and J by 7 bases, with 16 bases left in between. The CDR3 sequence is 14 residues long. The CDR3 loop is CASSFLPPRSEQYF. CDR3 bases: TGTGCCAGCAGTTTCCTTCCGCCCCGGTCAGAGCAGTACTTC.

The V and J genes are TRBV4-1 and TRBJ2-7; a weak D match, TRBD2 (6 bases). The CDR3 contains 13 residues. Looked up from germline, CDR1 is MGHRA and CDR2 is YSYEKL. The V end lost 8 bases, the J end lost 3 bases, and 14 bases lay between the germline ends. The CDR3 sequence is CASRGLLGYEQYF. DNA of the CDR3: TGCGCCAGCCGAGGACTACTCGGCTACGAGCAGTACTTC.

Comment on this clone: Other DNA sequences in the same sample also yield this CDR3. The chain joins TRBV28 to TRBJ2-1, with D tentatively TRBD1 (6 bases). Germline V lookup: CDR1 MDHEN, CDR2 SYDVKM. The CDR3 sequence is 15 residues long. V lost 3 bases and J 0 bases, leaving 9 bases between the germline ends. As DNA, the CDR3 is TGTGCCAGCAGTTTGCAGGGGTTCTCCTACAATGAGCAGTTCTTC. It encodes CASSLQGFSYNEQFF.

The rearrangement joins TRBV7-9 to TRBJ2-7; D might be TRBD1 or TRBD2, each matching 5 bases. Germline assignment: CDR1 SEHNR and CDR2 FQNEAQ (reference sequence). The CDR3 is made up of 15 amino acids. Deletions cut 3 bases from V and 2 bases from J, with 14 bases between. DNA of the CDR3: TGTGCCAGCAGCTTCGCCGGGACGGTACCCTACGAGCAGTACTTC. It codes for CASSFAGTVPYEQYF.

The gene calls are TRBV7-9 and TRBJ2-7; D is possibly TRBD1 or TRBD2 (5 bases each). Trimming cost V 1 base and J 6 bases, with 16 bases left between them. Germline V CDR1 and CDR2: SEHNR, FQNEAQ (reference sequence). This CDR3 region has 15 residues. The CDR3 nucleotides read TGTGCCAGCAGCTTAGGACTGGGAGCTAGGGGCGAGCAGTACTTC. This translates into CASSLGLGARGEQYF.

The V gene is TRBV28, the J gene TRBJ2-7; 13 bases align to TRBD2. CDR1 is MDHEN, CDR2 SYDVKM, per germline. The CDR3 extends over 16 amino acids. V lost 4 bases, J lost 0 bases, and 3 bases stayed unmatched. This chain's CDR3 is CASSWGTSGTSYEQYF. As DNA, the CDR3 is TGTGCCAGCAGTTGGGGGACTAGCGGGACCTCCTACGAGCAGTACTTC.

The sample holds a few counts of this clone. This chain uses TRBV2 with TRBJ1-2; 7 nucleotides align to TRBD1. Germline values: CDR1 SNHLY, CDR2 FYNNEI. V was clipped by 3 bases and J by 8 bases; unmatched bases: 6. CDR3 size: 13 residues. The CDR3 sequence: CASSEQQGNGYTF. The CDR3, as DNA: TGTGCCAGCAGTGAGCAACAGGGGAACGGCTACACCTTC. Filled out from reference TRBV2 and TRBJ1-2, the complete variable domain reads EPEVTQTPSHQVTQMGQEVILRCVPISNHLYFYWYRQILGQKVEFLVSFYNNEISEKSEIFDDQFSVERPDGSNFTLKIRSTKLEDSAMYFCASSEQQGNGYTFGSGTRLTVV.

The J gene is TRBJ1-5, the V gene TRBV19; D is possibly TRBD1 (5 bases). CDR1 and CDR2 from the germline V gene are LNHDA and SQIVND (reference sequence). The CDR3 spans 14 residues. V lost 1 base to trimming and J lost 6 bases, with 10 bases between them. The CDR3 DNA follows: TGTGCCAGTAGTATAGCGGAGACAGTTCAGCCCCAGCATTTT. Translation gives CASSIAETVQPQHF.

Details on this clone: Other DNA sequences in the same sample also yield this CDR3. This sequence joins TRBV27 and TRBJ2-7, with no clear D. CDR3 length: 13 residues. The germline V gene encodes CDR1 MNHEY and CDR2 SMNVEV (reference sequence). V lost 0 bases and J lost 3, with 6 bases in between. The CDR3 DNA is TGTGCCAGCAGTTTATCCCCGAGCTACGAGCAGTACTTC. Translation gives CASSLSPSYEQYF.

The chain carries TRBV6-5 and TRBJ2-3; D gene ambiguous. V was shortened by 6 bases and J by 2 bases, with 12 bases between the two germline ends. CDR3 length: 14 residues. Germline CDR1 MNHEY, CDR2 SVGAGI. The CDR3 reads CASSSLEITDTQYF. In nucleotides, the CDR3 is TGTGCCAGCAGCTCCTTAGAAATCACAGATACGCAGTATTTT.

This rearrangement joins TRBV7-8 to TRBJ2-5, with TRBD2 as a possible D gene (5 bases). CDR3 length: 15 residues. CDR1 and CDR2 from the germline V gene are SGHVS and FQNEAQ. V gave up 0 bases and J gave up 4 bases, with 12 bases separating them. CDR3: CASSLAGVVRETQYF. CDR3 sequence (DNA): TGTGCCAGCAGCTTAGCGGGAGTCGTGAGAGAGACCCAGTACTTC.

The chain has TRBV9 and TRBJ1-2; TRBD1 aligns across 7 bases. CDR1 and CDR2 from the germline V gene are SGDLS and YYNGEE. V lost 0 bases and J lost 4; bases outside the gene matches: 9. The CDR3 consists of 16 residues. This CDR3 reads CASSVGFGTEVYGYTF. The CDR3 nucleotides are TGTGCCAGCAGCGTAGGCTTCGGGACAGAGGTCTATGGCTACACCTTC.

A single count supports this clone. This chain links TRBV11-1 with TRBJ2-7; a weak D match, TRBD1 (6 bases). The CDR3 is 13 residues long. The germline V gene encodes CDR1 SGHAT and CDR2 FQDESV (reference sequence). V dropped 8 bases and J dropped 1 base, with 12 bases sitting between them. CDR3 DNA: TGTGCCAGCGGCTGGACAGAGTCCTACGAGCAGTACTTC. Translated, it gives CASGWTESYEQYF.

This clone appeared once. The J gene is TRBJ2-2, the V gene TRBV27; 8 bases line up with TRBD1. Germline CDR1 is MNHEY and CDR2 is SMNVEV (reference sequence). Unmatched junction bases numbered 9, after V lost 4 bases and J lost 8 bases. The CDR3 runs 15 residues. CDR3 amino acids: CASSSLDREVGELFF. The DNA for the CDR3 is TGTGCCAGCAGTTCCCTGGACAGGGAGGTTGGGGAGCTGTTTTTT.

This chain joins TRBV4-1 and TRBJ2-5; D perhaps matches TRBD1 (6 bases). The CDR3 totals 14 residues. The germline CDR1 and CDR2 sequences are MGHRA and YSYEKL. With 2 bases removed from V and 3 bases from J, the gap between germline ends came to 10 bases. CDR3 loop: CASSQSQGKETQYF. The CDR3 region has the DNA TGCGCCAGCAGCCAATCACAGGGTAAAGAGACCCAGTACTTC.

This clone appeared a single time. Other DNA sequences in the same sample also yield this CDR3. The chain combines TRBV27 with TRBJ1-1; 8 bases match TRBD1. The CDR3 runs to 14 residues. The germline CDR1 and CDR2 sequences are MNHEY and SMNVEV (reference sequence). V trimming: 3 bases; J trimming: 5 bases; junction bases outside the gene matches: 5. CDR3 sequence: CASSLTGVLTEAFF. The CDR3 DNA sequence: TGTGCCAGCAGTTTGACAGGGGTCCTTACTGAAGCTTTCTTT.

This chain connects TRBV28 to TRBJ2-1, with TRBD2 matching 8 bases. CDR3 length equals 19 residues. V lost 1 base to trimming and J lost 9 bases; unmatched junction nucleotides: 20. In germline, CDR1 is MDHEN, CDR2 SYDVKM. The CDR3 nucleotides are TGTGCCAGCAGTTTATTCCCCAGGACAGCACTAGCGGAGGGCGTTGAGCAGTTCTTC. Protein product: CASSLFPRTALAEGVEQFF.

V gene TRBV9 combines with J gene TRBJ1-1; D perhaps matches TRBD1 (6 bases). V lost 4 bases, J lost 5 bases, and 12 bases lay in between. CDR1 and CDR2 from the germline V gene are SGDLS and YYNGEE. The CDR3 consists of 13 residues. This chain's CDR3 is CASSQSGETEAFF. DNA for the CDR3: TGTGCCAGCAGCCAATCAGGGGAAACTGAAGCTTTCTTT.

This rearrangement joins TRBV6-5 to TRBJ2-4, with D perhaps assigned TRBD1 or TRBD2 (5 bases each). The CDR3 is 16 residues long. Trimming removed 0 bases at V and 1 base at J, with 10 bases between. Germline V gene data show CDR1 as MNHEY and CDR2 as SVGAGI. For the CDR3, the DNA is TGTGCCAGCAGTTACTCTTCCGGGACCGCCAAAAACATTCAGTACTTC. Its protein product is CASSYSSGTAKNIQYF.

With respect to this clone: Other DNA sequences from this sample encode an identical CDR3 as well. The rearrangement links TRBV7-8 to TRBJ1-1; a weak D match, TRBD1 (5 bases). V lost 3 bases to trimming and J lost 4 bases, with 12 bases between them. CDR1 SGHVS and CDR2 FQNEAQ come from the germline V gene. The CDR3 runs 14 residues. This CDR3 is CASSLQGRGTEAFF. Here the CDR3 DNA reads TGTGCCAGCAGCTTGCAGGGAAGGGGCACTGAAGCTTTCTTT.

This rearrangement joins TRBV6-5 to TRBJ2-7, with 7 nucleotides matching TRBD2. V lost 5 bases and J lost 3; bases outside the gene matches: 7. The germline gives CDR1 MNHEY, CDR2 SVGAGI. The CDR3 extends over 14 amino acids. CDR3 amino acids: CASSAGVSGYEQYF. The CDR3 coding sequence is TGTGCCAGCAGTGCGGGAGTATCAGGCTACGAGCAGTACTTC.

The sample holds a few counts of this clone. V usage is TRBV29-1 and J usage is TRBJ2-7; 7 bases are a match to TRBD1. Germline trimming cut 6 bases from V and 2 bases from J; bases unmatched to any gene: 4. The CDR3 is 12 residues long. The V gene's germline CDR1 is SQVTM and CDR2 ANQGSEA. The CDR3: CSVEDRTYEQYF. As DNA, the CDR3 is TGCAGCGTCGAGGACAGGACCTACGAGCAGTACTTC.

Only one count was recorded for this clone. The rearrangement uses TRBV28 and TRBJ2-7; D may be TRBD1 (6 bases). Germline V gives CDR1 MDHEN, CDR2 SYDVKM. V was cut by 2 bases and J by 3 bases, with 17 bases left in between. The CDR3 loop spans 16 amino acids. The CDR3 here is CASSLTLGTRDYEQYF. CDR3 in DNA: TGTGCCAGCAGTTTAACCCTTGGGACACGGGACTACGAGCAGTACTTC.

The chain joins TRBV9 to TRBJ1-3, with unresolved D. This CDR3 region has 15 residues. V dropped 0 bases and J dropped 1 base, with 8 bases sitting between them. Germline CDR1 and CDR2: SGDLS and YYNGEE. In DNA, the CDR3 is TGTGCCAGCAGCGTAGAGGCGAGGTCTGGAAACACCATATATTTT. It translates to CASSVEARSGNTIYF. The full variable domain, rest sourced from reference TRBV9 and TRBJ1-3, is DSGVTQTPKHLITATGQRVTLRCSPRSGDLSVYWYQQSLDQGLQFLIQYYNGEERAKGNILERFSAQQFPDLHSELNLSSLELGDSALYFCASSVEARSGNTIYFGEGSWLTVV.

The CDR3 DNA reads TGTGCCAGCAGCAAAGCCGGGGGTAACACCGGGGAGCTGTTTTTT. Residues: CASSKAGGNTGELFF. The V call is TRBV21-1, the J call TRBJ2-2; the D call in the table, TRBD2, was not verified against the DNA. TRBV21-1 is designated a pseudogene. This CDR3 is built from 15 residues.

V gene TRBV27 combines with J gene TRBJ2-5; 7 bases map to TRBD1. Judging by the DNA end, TRBJ2-7 fits better; the J call may be wrong. CDR1 is MNHEY, CDR2 SMNVEV, per germline (reference sequence). The CDR3 runs to 12 residues. CDR3 DNA sequence: TGTGCCACACAGGGGAATTACTACGAGCAGTACTTC. As protein: CATQGNYYEQYF.

The rearrangement joins TRBV19 to TRBJ2-3; TRBD2 matches at 14 bases. This CDR3 spans 16 amino acids. Germline V CDR1 and CDR2: LNHDA, SQIVND (reference sequence). Trimming cost V 5 bases and J 5 bases; bases outside gene matches: 6. This CDR3 reads CASSWTSGRMVDTQYF. The CDR3 nucleotides are TGTGCCAGTAGTTGGACTAGCGGGAGGATGGTAGATACGCAGTATTTT.

The chain couples TRBV27 to TRBJ2-7, with D unresolved. Trimming removed 5 bases at V and 2 bases at J, with 16 bases between. Germline loops: CDR1 MNHEY, CDR2 SMNVEV (reference sequence). CDR3 size: 15 residues. The CDR3 is CASSPPDGRPYEQYF. CDR3 nucleotide sequence: TGTGCCAGCAGTCCCCCGGATGGACGTCCCTACGAGCAGTACTTC.

V and J are TRBV29-1 and TRBJ2-5, with D tentatively TRBD1 (7 bases). The DNA end is more similar to TRBJ2-7, so the J call may be wrong. This CDR3 spans 12 amino acids. In germline, CDR1 is SQVTM, CDR2 ANQGSEA. The CDR3 sequence is CSVEEGAYEQYF. In DNA, the CDR3 is TGCAGCGTTGAGGAGGGGGCGTACGAGCAGTACTTC.

The chain links TRBV9 to TRBJ1-1; 10 bases are a match to TRBD1. This CDR3 is 15 amino acids long. Germline values: CDR1 SGDLS, CDR2 YYNGEE. V dropped 4 bases and J dropped 4; count of bases not matched to a gene: 7. The CDR3 region is CASSSRDRGGTEAFF. As DNA, the CDR3 is TGTGCCAGCAGCTCCCGGGACAGGGGTGGCACTGAAGCTTTCTTT. Filled out from reference TRBV9 and TRBJ1-1, the complete variable domain reads DSGVTQTPKHLITATGQRVTLRCSPRSGDLSVYWYQQSLDQGLQFLIQYYNGEERAKGNILERFSAQQFPDLHSELNLSSLELGDSALYFCASSSRDRGGTEAFFGQGTRLTVV.